This T cell receptor (beta chain) was retrieved from a study of CD8 T cells in Susac syndrome. Controls comprised healthy donors matched for age and sex. V was clipped by 5 bases and J by 5 bases; unmatched bases: 13. CDR3 length: 16 amino acids. Germline CDR1 is SEHNR and CDR2 is FQNEAQ (reference sequence). Reverse transcription of about 0.45 to 1 ug RNA used random hexamers. Amplification of TCR beta CDR3 by immunoSEQ multiplex PCR spanned 54 Vbeta and 13 Jbeta. In TCRdb, the immunoSEQ multiplex PCR reads were re-called with MiXCR into one record per CDR3 protein. Among around 130,000 distinct CDR3 sequences listed, 85% to 95% were seen once.

The rearrangement joins TRBV7-9 to TRBJ2-7; TRBD1 aligns across 9 bases. This receptor was obtained from a human donor in good health. Material: CD4+ T cells from PBMCs. CDR3 sequence reads: CASSRWGTGQGDEQYF. The CDR3 bases are TGTGCCAGCAGCCGCTGGGGAACGGGACAGGGTGACGAGCAGTACTTC.